These 26 T cell receptor beta chains were sequenced from one sample in a study of tumor and adjacent non-tumor tissue in lung cancer. Three rounds of nested PCR, following a modified ARM-PCR protocol, produced the TCRbeta library. TCRdb called the multiplex PCR reads again in MiXCR, with one record for every CDR3 protein. Of about 200,000 distinct CDR3 sequences in the sample, about 76% were seen once. The template was RNA from unsorted bulk tissue. The specimen was lung tumor tissue. The receptors originated from a man aged 55 to 69 with non-small cell lung cancer.

Remarks on this clonotype: A much larger clone is a single base away; this may be a read error. V gene TRBV12-3 or TRBV12-4 combines with J gene TRBJ2-5; D possibly corresponds to TRBD2 (5 bases). This CDR3 has 13 residues. CDR3 nucleotide sequence: TGTGCCAGCAGTTTAGCCGAGTGGGAGACCCAGAACTTC. This encodes CASSLAEWETQNF.

About this clonotype itself: A junction end diverges from the germline sequence, so it may reflect a read error. The gene calls are TRBV7-3 and TRBJ1-2, with D unclear. Germline CDR1 reads SGHTA; CDR2 reads FQGTGA. There are 14 residues in the CDR3. The CDR3: CASSQDRGEGGYTF. CDR3 DNA: TGCGCCAGCAGCCAAGATCGCGGGGAGGGTGGCTACACCTTC.

Comments on this clonotype: One end of the junction fails to match germline, which may point to a read error. The chain links TRBV12-3 or TRBV12-4 to TRBJ2-5; 9 bases line up with TRBD2. The CDR3 contains 14 residues. CDR3 amino acids: CDSNHSGRGETQYF. In nucleotides, the CDR3 is TGTGACAGCAACCATAGCGGGAGAGGGGAGACCCAGTACTTC.

A remark on this clonotype: A junction boundary mismatches the germline segment, possibly from a read error. The chain employs TRBV12-3 or TRBV12-4 and TRBJ2-5; possibly TRBD2 for D (6 bases). The length of the CDR3 is 13 residues. The DNA for the CDR3 is TGTGCCTGCAGCATAGCGGCCCAAGAGACCCAGTGCTTC. Translation gives CACSIAAQETQCF.

Points on this clonotype: A junction end diverges from the germline sequence, so it may reflect a read error. The CDR3 DNA reads as TGTGCCAGCAGCCAAGGGACAGGGGACACCTGGGAACTGTTTTTT. It yields the protein CASSQGTGDTWELFF. The chain is built from TRBV4-2 and TRBJ2-2; 9 bases fit TRBD1. The CDR3 has 15 amino acids. CDR1 LGHNA and CDR2 YNFKEQ come from the germline V gene.

A word on this clonotype: A read error is possible here, since a much larger clone lies one base away. The CDR3 loop reads CSARDIGSAGEAFF. The CDR3 DNA sequence: TGCAGTGCTAGAGATATTGGGTCCGCTGGGGAAGCTTTCTTT. The chain has TRBV20-1 and TRBJ1-1; D not resolved. Deletions cut 0 bases from V and 8 bases from J, with 16 bases between. The length of the CDR3 is 14 residues. CDR1 and CDR2 (germline): DFQATT, SNEGSKA (reference sequence).

Note on this clonotype: The junction departs from germline at one end; a sequencing error may be responsible. This sequence joins TRBV4-2 and TRBJ1-5, with D maybe TRBD1 (5 bases). CDR3 size: 14 residues. Per the germline V gene, CDR1 is LGHNA and CDR2 is YNFKEQ. Written as DNA, the CDR3 is TGTGCCAGCAGCGGTGGCGAGGGGAATCAGTCCCAGCATTTT. Translating it yields CASSGGEGNQSQHF.

CDR3 residues: CASRLDSINTEAFF. The DNA for the CDR3 is TGCGCCAGCAGATTGGACAGCATAAACACTGAAGCTTTCTTT. The chain uses TRBV4-3 and TRBJ1-1, with D possibly being TRBD1 (6 bases). V was clipped by 6 bases and J by 2 bases, with 13 bases between them. The CDR3 runs to 14 residues. CDR1 and CDR2 (germline): LGHNA, YSLEER.

Worth noting for this clonotype: One end of the junction does not line up with germline, which may come from a read error. The rearrangement uses TRBV11-2 and TRBJ2-6; D remains ambiguous. The CDR3 has 14 amino acids. Per the germline V gene, CDR1 is SGHAT and CDR2 is FQNNGV. CDR3 protein: CVSSPISVANILTF. CDR3 DNA sequence: TGTGTCAGCAGTCCTATATCTGTGGCCAACATCCTGACTTTC.

Worth noting for this clonotype: This may be a read error, as it is one base from a much larger clone. The rearrangement joins TRBV29-1 to TRBJ1-2; 10 bases are a match to TRBD1. Germline CDR1 is SQVTM and CDR2 is ANQGSEA. This CDR3 region has 14 residues. CDR3 residues: CRVLHTGTGDGYTF. For the CDR3, the DNA is TGCAGAGTTCTCCACACCGGGACAGGGGATGGCTACACCTTC.

Points on this clonotype: The missing conserved phenylalanine or tryptophan at the end of this CDR3 makes a read error likely. The limits of the CDR3 on the DNA are not certain, so only TCRdb's listed CDR3 is given. The V and J genes are TRBV11-2 and TRBJ2-5. The germline V gene has CDR1 SGHAT and CDR2 FQNNGV. The CDR3 is made up of 13 amino acids, end residues included. The CDR3 spells CASSLGQKETLYR.

V is TRBV11-3 and J is TRBJ2-1; D not certain. The DNA end is more similar to TRBJ2-7, so the J call may be wrong. CDR1 and CDR2 (germline): SGHNT, YENEEA. CDR3 length: 14 residues. The CDR3 DNA reads as TGTGCCAGCAGCCCCCGAGACGAAGCTGGCGGGCAGTACTTC. It translates to CASSPRDEAGGQYF.

To note about this clonotype: A much larger clone lies a single base off, so this may be a read error. The CDR3 DNA reads TGCGCCATCAGTGTTTTAGAGGGCAATCAGCCCCAGCATTTT. Encoded protein: CAISVLEGNQPQHF. The chain employs TRBV10-2 and TRBJ1-5, with no clear D. Germline CDR1 reads WSHSY; CDR2 reads SAAADI. The CDR3 has 14 residues.

As regards this clonotype: This may be a read error: a much more frequent sequence differs by one nucleotide. The chain uses TRBV6-2 or TRBV6-3 and TRBJ1-1; D is ambiguous. Germline V gene sequence: CDR1 MNHEY, CDR2 SVGEGT. The CDR3 covers 15 residues. In nucleotides, the CDR3 is TGTGCCAGCACTCGCCGAGGAGTATTGAACACTGAAACTTTCTTT. Translation: CASTRRGVLNTETFF.

The chain has TRBV4-1 and TRBJ1-6; D unclear. V lost 5 bases and J 8 bases, leaving 13 bases between the germline ends. Germline-derived CDR1 and CDR2 are MGHRA and YSYEKL. The CDR3 length is 14 residues. The chain's CDR3 is CASSEDGTYSPLHF. CDR3 DNA sequence: TGCGCCAGCAGCGAGGACGGCACATATTCACCCCTCCACTTT.

This clonotype was counted ten times or more. CDR3 region: CSASPWVPRVNEQFF. The CDR3 nucleotides are TGCAGTGCAAGCCCCTGGGTCCCCCGGGTAAATGAGCAGTTCTTC. The J gene is TRBJ2-1, the V gene TRBV20-1; D gene uncertain. Deletions cut 6 bases from V and 7 bases from J, with 22 bases between. The CDR3 runs to 15 residues. CDR1 and CDR2 from the germline V gene are DFQATT and SNEGSKA (reference sequence).

Of note for this clonotype: A read error may produce the germline difference seen at one junction end. The rearrangement uses TRBV5-4 and TRBJ2-3; perhaps TRBD2 as D (5 bases). Germline V gives CDR1 SGHNT, CDR2 YYREEE (reference sequence). The CDR3 contains 16 residues. The CDR3 reads CASSRDIGGCTDTQYF. DNA of the CDR3: TGTGCCAGCAGCCGAGATATCGGAGGATGCACGGATACGCAGTATTTT.

The CDR3 loop reads CSARRAYAHEQFF. The CDR3 nucleotides read TGCAGTGCCAGAAGGGCCTATGCACATGAGCAGTTCTTC. The genes are TRBV20-1 and TRBJ2-1; D gene ambiguous. Germline CDR1 and CDR2: DFQATT and SNEGSKA (reference sequence). V was cut by 6 bases and J by 8 bases, with 17 bases left in between. The CDR3 has 13 amino acids.

J is TRBJ2-2 and V is TRBV19; the D gene could be TRBD1 or TRBD2 (6 bases each). CDR1 and CDR2 from the germline V gene are LNHDA and SQIVND (reference sequence). Trimming removed 7 bases from V and 4 bases from J, with 13 bases in between. The CDR3 is 14 amino acids. The chain's CDR3 is CASTPRGATGELFF. For the CDR3, the DNA is TGTGCCAGTACCCCGAGGGGGGCCACCGGGGAGCTGTTTTTT.

V usage is TRBV20-1 and J usage is TRBJ2-7; either TRBD1 or TRBD2 may supply D (5 bases each). Matching the DNA end better, TRBJ2-1 makes the J call doubtful. The CDR3 covers 15 residues. Germline lookup yields CDR1 DFQATT and CDR2 SNEGSKA (reference sequence). The CDR3 nucleotides read TGCAGTGCTAGATTCCCCCAGGGACGAGGCTACGAGCAGTTCTTC. It codes for CSARFPQGRGYEQFF.

Of note for this clonotype: A read error may account for a junction end that differs from germline. The chain combines TRBV11-3 with TRBJ2-6; 13 positions match TRBD2. The V gene's germline CDR1 is SGHNT and CDR2 YENEEA. The CDR3 is 22 amino acids. CDR3 residues: CAISLAPGTSGIKGTAANVLTF. The CDR3 DNA follows: TGTGCCATCAGCTTAGCCCCCGGGACTAGCGGGATTAAAGGAACTGCGGCCAACGTCCTGACTTTC.

In regard to this clonotype: A clone one base away is much larger, so this may be a read error. The conserved phenylalanine or tryptophan is not found at the CDR3 terminus, so this likely reflects a read error. The chain uses TRBV6-5 and TRBJ2-2; TRBD2 matches at 10 bases. Per the germline V gene, CDR1 is MNHEY and CDR2 is SVGAGI. V lost 4 bases and J lost 6; bases outside the gene matches: 11. The CDR3 loop spans 17 amino acids. In DNA form, the CDR3 reads TGTGCCAGCAGTTCGCCGCCGGGACTAGCGCGGGCCGGGGAGCTGTTTTTA. It yields the protein CASSSPPGLARAGELFL.

This clonotype showed up just once. At one end, the junction sequence differs from germline, possibly due to a read error. V is TRBV12-3 or TRBV12-4 and J is TRBJ1-1, with D perhaps TRBD1 (5 bases). This CDR3 is 15 amino acids long. CDR3 in amino acids: CASSLGTGRNTEVFF. CDR3 nucleotide sequence: TGTGCCAGCAGTTTAGGGACGGGGCGGAACACTGAAGTTTTCTTT.

Details on this clonotype: Being one base from a much bigger clone, this may be a read error. The chain links TRBV6-5 to TRBJ1-1; 8 bases fit TRBD1. CDR1 and CDR2 (germline): MNHEY, SVGAGI. The CDR3 runs 15 residues. V lost 7 bases, J lost 4 bases, and 11 bases stayed unmatched. CDR3 DNA: TGTGCCAGCATGGCGCAGGGGGCGCTGGGCACTGAAGCTTTCTTT. Protein sequence: CASMAQGALGTEAFF.

As for this clonotype: A read error may produce the germline difference seen at one junction end. The chain is built from TRBV5-1 and TRBJ2-1; no clear D. This CDR3 comprises 16 residues. Germline V gives CDR1 SGHRS, CDR2 YFSETQ. CDR3 DNA sequence: TGCGTCAGCAGCTTGACGTGGGAAACCTCGTACAATGAGCAATTCTTC. Translated: CVSSLTWETSYNEQFF.

This sequence joins TRBV5-4 and TRBJ1-2; TRBD1 matches at 9 bases. From germline, CDR1 is SGHNT and CDR2 YYREEE (reference sequence). Germline trimming cut 2 bases from V and 6 bases from J; bases unmatched to any gene: 5. The CDR3 has 14 residues. This CDR3 reads CASSLGDRDHGYTF. In DNA form, the CDR3 reads TGTGCCAGCAGCTTAGGGGACAGGGATCATGGCTACACCTTC.